This T cell receptor (beta chain) was obtained from a study of shared clonotypes between healthy human individuals. The CDR3 spans 16 residues. The J segment lost 2 bases and the V segment lost 2 bases, leaving 3 bases of the junction unmatched. Germline CDR1 reads WNHNN; CDR2 reads SYGVQD (reference sequence). The test was conducted at deep level. Produced via immunoSEQ multiplex PCR; TCRdb's table is partial and in-frame only. The table includes roughly 1,500,000 clones, approximately 98% detected once. Adults of Caucasian background living in Nashville, Tennessee made up all donors. Sequencing input: naive CD4+ T cells sorted from blood. Subset described: CD45RA+ positively selected. This sequence originates from a young man in good health. This chain joins TRBV10-1 and TRBJ1-2; 12 bases fit TRBD1. This CDR3 reads CASSEGTGGKNYGYTF. In DNA, the CDR3 is TGCGCCAGCAGTGAGGGGACAGGGGGCAAGAACTATGGCTACACCTTC.